A selection of T cell receptor beta chains follows, all from one sample in a study of early T cells in non-severe SARS-CoV-2 infection. TCRdb reanalysed the 5' RACE reads using MiXCR and keeps one entry per CDR3 protein. This sample has about 97,000 distinct CDR3 sequences, with around 14% found just once. Sequencing was carried out using whole blood. All receptors come from an adult who was a healthcare worker with PCR-confirmed SARS-CoV-2 infection or an uninfected control (not recorded which). Each CDR3 is given with its conserved first and last residue. The D gene is left open where the match is weak. Size is stated for part of the rows, as once, few or many counts, or as a class when the clone is expanded.

D	J	size	V	length	DNA	CDR3
NA	TRBJ2-3	few	TRBV5-6	16	TGTGCCAGCAGCTCAGGGAGTAGCGCAAGCACAGATACGCAGTATTTT	CASSSGSSASTDTQYF
NA	TRBJ1-1	few	TRBV7-3	14	TGTGCCAGCAGCTCAGGTGGCCTGGGGACTGAAGCTTTCTTT	CASSSGGLGTEAFF
NA	TRBJ2-3	few	TRBV5-1	14	TGCGCCAGCAGCCCTGATAGACTCACAGATACGCAGTATTTT	CASSPDRLTDTQYF
TRBD2	TRBJ2-1	many	TRBV20-1	14	TGCAGTGCCCGGACTAGCGGGAGGGCCTCCGAGCAGTTCTTC	CSARTSGRASEQFF
NA	TRBJ2-2	NA	TRBV2	15	TGTGCCAGCAGTGAAGCGAAAGGGTACGCCGGGGAGCTGTTTTTT	CASSEAKGYAGELFF
TRBD1	TRBJ1-5	NA	TRBV28	14	TGTGCCAGCCGGAAACAGGGGGGAAATCAGCCCCAGCATTTT	CASRKQGGNQPQHF
TRBD2	TRBJ2-1	NA	TRBV4-1	20	TGCGCCAGCAGCCAAGCTGCTAGCGGGAGGAGCTCCTACAAGTTCAGTGAGCAGTTCTTC	CASSQAASGRSSYKFSEQFF
NA	TRBJ1-4	NA	TRBV18	14	TGTGCCAGCTCACCACAGGAGGAGGGTGAAAAACTGTTTTTT	CASSPQEEGEKLFF
NA	TRBJ2-5	many	TRBV5-6	14	TGTGCCAGCAGCTTGGAGAAACTACAAGAGACCCAGTACTTC	CASSLEKLQETQYF
TRBD2	TRBJ2-7	many	TRBV10-2	16	TGCGCCAGCAGTGGGGGACTAGCGGGAGAGTCCTACGAGCAGTACTTC	CASSGGLAGESYEQYF
TRBD2	TRBJ2-1	many	TRBV20-1	15	TGCAGTGCTGTGACCGGGACTAGCGTTCTCAATGAGCAGTTCTTC	CSAVTGTSVLNEQFF
TRBD2	TRBJ2-7	NA	TRBV19	15	TGTGCCAGCGCACTAGCGGGAGAAAGCTTATACGAGCAGTACTTC	CASALAGESLYEQYF
NA	TRBJ2-1	many	TRBV5-6	17	TGTGCCAGCAGCCCTGGCTATGGGGCTAGCTCCTACAATGAGCAGTTCTTC	CASSPGYGASSYNEQFF
NA	TRBJ1-5	many	TRBV19	13	TGTGCCAGTAGTATTGGCAGGGACCAGCCCCAGCATTTT	CASSIGRDQPQHF
NA	TRBJ1-2	few	TRBV6-2/TRBV6-3	12	TGTGCCAGCAGTACCACGACATTGGGCTACACCTTC	CASSTTTLGYTF
NA	TRBJ2-1	NA	TRBV2	13	TGTGCCAGCAGTGATGATTCCTACAATGAGCAGTTCTTC	CASSDDSYNEQFF
TRBD1	TRBJ2-7	NA	TRBV25-1	14	TGTGCCAGCAGTCGGACAGGTGGGTCCTACGAGCAGTACTTC	CASSRTGGSYEQYF
TRBD1	TRBJ2-7	few	TRBV2	14	TGTGCCAGCAGTATTCGGGACAGGGGATACGAGCAGTACTTC	CASSIRDRGYEQYF
NA	TRBJ2-2	few	TRBV7-3	13	TGTGCCAGCAGCTTAACGCAGGGCGGGGAGCTGTTTTTT	CASSLTQGGELFF
NA	TRBJ1-2	few	TRBV6-2/TRBV6-3	13	TGTGCCACCCGAAGGGGGGGCTCGGACGGCTACACCTTC	CATRRGGSDGYTF